This TCR beta chain was captured in a study of technical replicates of blood from several donors. Germline CDR1 and CDR2: MNHEY and SVGAGI. V was pared by 0 bases and J by 3 bases, with 9 bases between. The CDR3 is made up of 15 amino acids. TCRdb's table, derived via immunoSEQ multiplex PCR, lists solely in-frame clones and lacks some. The repertoire holds around 61,000 clones, with approximately 97% as singletons. The sequence came from a human donor in good health. Sequenced material: T cells isolated from PBMCs. V and J are TRBV6-5 and TRBJ1-5; D is undetermined. CDR3 sequence: CASSYSRENNQPQHF. CDR3 nucleotides: TGTGCCAGCAGTTACTCTAGGGAGAACAATCAGCCCCAGCATTTT.